This TCR beta chain was identified during a study of shared clonotypes between healthy human individuals. General study points: A limitation of the genetic and exposure-history diversity represented arose from few donors.

CDR1 SGDLS and CDR2 YYNGEE come from the germline V gene. The CDR3 sequence is 15 residues long. Between the trimmed V and J ends, which lost 2 bases and 6 bases, there was a span of 14 bases. For this clone: The antigen remains unidentified.

Tens of millions of PBMCs went into genomic DNA for unsorted samples. The data were produced by immunoSEQ multiplex PCR, yet TCRdb's version contains in-frame clones alone and is incomplete. The top ten hold 10% to 15% of the sample, which has 520,000 or so clones, approximately 85% seen once. The sequenced sample was PBMCs. The sequence was collected from a woman aged 40 to 49 in good health. Some clones in this sample may be carry-over from other donors' samples. The rearrangement uses TRBV9 and TRBJ2-2, with D possibly TRBD2 on 6 matching bases. This CDR3 is CASSVPGGAAGELFF. CDR3 in DNA: TGTGCCAGCAGCGTTCCCGGAGGGGCTGCCGGGGAGCTGTTTTTT.